This T cell receptor (beta chain) was sequenced in a study of CD8 T cells in ankylosing spondylitis. Whole-study findings and limits: Apparently characteristic of ankylosing spondylitis blood was a TCR beta motif (about 8 highly homologous variants). Disease-associated clonotypes exhibited CD8+ identity and were relatively infrequent in peripheral blood.

With respect to this clonotype: Its target is unknown.

Making the TCR beta libraries involved quantitative 5'-RACE with molecular barcodes. A single record per CDR3 protein comes from TCRdb applying MiXCR to the 5' RACE reads. The table has over 130,000 distinct CDR3 sequences, around 43% seen once; the top ten hold approximately 16%. The CDR3 extends over 12 amino acids. Germline CDR1 reads SQVTM; CDR2 reads ANQGSEA. With 4 bases removed from V and 1 base from J, the gap between germline ends came to 7 bases. The chain links TRBV29-1 to TRBJ1-1; D gene uncertain. The sequencing sample was made of synovial fluid, either unsorted or a sorted T cell fraction (not recorded which). This TCR was sampled from a male donor with ankylosing spondylitis. The CDR3 DNA reads TGCAGCGTTGTGTGGGGGAACACTGAAGCTTTCTTT. Protein sequence: CSVVWGNTEAFF.